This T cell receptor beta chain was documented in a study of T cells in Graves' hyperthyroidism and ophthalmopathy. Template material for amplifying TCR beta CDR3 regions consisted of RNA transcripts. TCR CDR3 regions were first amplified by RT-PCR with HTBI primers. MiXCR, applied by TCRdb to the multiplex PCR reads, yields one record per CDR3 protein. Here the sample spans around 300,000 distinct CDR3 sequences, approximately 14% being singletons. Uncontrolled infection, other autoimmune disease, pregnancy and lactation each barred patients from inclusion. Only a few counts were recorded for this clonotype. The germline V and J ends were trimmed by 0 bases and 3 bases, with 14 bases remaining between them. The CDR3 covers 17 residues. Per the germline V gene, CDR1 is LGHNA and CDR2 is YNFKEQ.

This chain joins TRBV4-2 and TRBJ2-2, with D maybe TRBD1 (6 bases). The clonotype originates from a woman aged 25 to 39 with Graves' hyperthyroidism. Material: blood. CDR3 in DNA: TGTGCCAGCAGCCAAGATTTGGGGACACAGTACACCGGGGAGCTGTTTTTT. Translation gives CASSQDLGTQYTGELFF.